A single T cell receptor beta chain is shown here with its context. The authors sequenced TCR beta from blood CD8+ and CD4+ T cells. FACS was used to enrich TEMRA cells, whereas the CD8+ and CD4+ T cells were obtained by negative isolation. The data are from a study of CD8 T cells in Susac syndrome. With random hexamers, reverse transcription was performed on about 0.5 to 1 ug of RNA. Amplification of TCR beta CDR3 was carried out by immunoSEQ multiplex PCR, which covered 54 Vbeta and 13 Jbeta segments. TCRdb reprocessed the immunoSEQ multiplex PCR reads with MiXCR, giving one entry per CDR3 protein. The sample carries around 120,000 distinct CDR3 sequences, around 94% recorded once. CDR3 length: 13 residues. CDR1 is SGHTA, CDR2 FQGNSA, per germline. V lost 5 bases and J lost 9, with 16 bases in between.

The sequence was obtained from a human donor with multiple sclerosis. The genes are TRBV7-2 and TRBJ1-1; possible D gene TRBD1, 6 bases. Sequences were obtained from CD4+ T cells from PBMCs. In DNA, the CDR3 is TGTGCCAGCAGCACCCAGGGGCGGGAGAAAGCTTTCTTT. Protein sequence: CASSTQGREKAFF.